This TCR beta chain emerged from a study of T cells in Graves' hyperthyroidism and ophthalmopathy. Study-level points and caveats: In simple terms, a model built on 13 V-J features told ophthalmopathy apart from stable hyperthyroidism.

Comments on this clonotype: Its antigen is not identified.

Regions amplified from RNA transcripts were the TCR beta CDR3 regions. HTBI primers drove first-round RT-PCR of the TCR CDR3. From the multiplex PCR reads, TCRdb called clonotypes with MiXCR, one entry per CDR3 protein. Of hundreds of thousands of distinct CDR3 sequences in the sample, about 45% are singletons; the top ten hold about 7%. This CDR3 region has 15 residues. The V end was cut by 0 bases, the J end by 5 bases, with 13 bases between. CDR1 SGHTA and CDR2 FQGNSA come from the germline V gene. Diagnoses used clinical symptoms, serum thyroxine and TRAb, thyroid ultrasound and orbital computed tomography.

The chain recombines TRBV7-2 with TRBJ1-1; TRBD1 might be the D (6 bases). This TCR was recovered from an adult man with Graves' disease, either hyperthyroidism or ophthalmopathy (not recorded which). The sample consisted of peripheral blood or thyroid tissue (not recorded which). CDR3: CASSLATGARTEAFF. The CDR3 DNA is TGTGCCAGCAGCTTAGCGACGGGGGCGCGAACTGAAGCTTTCTTT.